The rows below give T cell receptor beta chains drawn from one sample of a study of OX40 agonist ivuxolimab in advanced cancers. The data were produced by immunoSEQ multiplex PCR, yet TCRdb's version contains in-frame clones alone and is incomplete. The profile shows about 20,000 clones, roughly 78% of them singletons. The sample was CD4+ or CD8+ T cells sorted from blood, taken in a trial of the OX40 agonist ivuxolimab. Receptors originate from an adult with an advanced solid tumor such as melanoma, head and neck, liver or kidney cancer. The CDR3 runs from the conserved cysteine through the conserved F or W. The D gene is left open where the match is weak. Size tells how often a clone was seen (once, few, many) or the class of an expanded clone, and some rows leave it out.

j_call v_call d_call cdr3_length clone_size cdr3_nt cdr3_aa
TRBJ2-7 TRBV19 TRBD1 15 NA TGTGCCAGCAAGGTAACCGGGACAGGGATCTACGAGCAGTACTTC CASKVTGTGIYEQYF
TRBJ2-7 TRBV18 NA 20 once TGTGCCAGCTCACCCGGTAGGGTCCCCGCGGGGCTAGCGTGGGCCTACGAGCAGTACTTC CASSPGRVPAGLAWAYEQYF
TRBJ1-1 TRBV4-3 TRBD1 18 NA TGCGCCAGCAGCCAAGTGACAGGGGGCGGTCTGAGACGCACTGAAGCTTTCTTT CASSQVTGGGLRRTEAFF
TRBJ1-4 TRBV9 NA 15 NA TGTGCCAGCAGCGGAACGGGACGACGGTATGAAAAACTGTTTTTT CASSGTGRRYEKLFF
TRBJ1-3 TRBV25-1 NA 13 NA TGTGCCAGCAGTGAGGTTGGGGGAAACACCATATATTTT CASSEVGGNTIYF
TRBJ2-5 TRBV7-3 NA 15 NA TGTGCCAGCAGCCCCACGAAGGGCTCCAGGGAGACCCAGTACTTC CASSPTKGSRETQYF
TRBJ2-1 TRBV6-6 NA 16 NA TGTGCCAGCAGTCCAGGTGGGGGAGGCTCCTACAATGAGCAGTTCTTC CASSPGGGGSYNEQFF
TRBJ2-1 TRBV7-9 TRBD2 15 NA TGTGCCAGCAGCTTGTATAGCGGGAATAGGAATGAGCAGTTCTTC CASSLYSGNRNEQFF
TRBJ1-1 TRBV18 NA 20 NA TGTGCCAGCTCACCGGAGGACTACAGGACAGTTATTAGGGGACGCACTGAAGCTTTCTTT CASSPEDYRTVIRGRTEAFF
TRBJ2-7 TRBV2 TRBD2 15 NA TGTGCCAGTCTGGGGGATAGCGGGGGGAGGTACGAGCAGTACTTC CASLGDSGGRYEQYF
TRBJ1-3 TRBV5-8 TRBD1 14 NA TGTGCCAGCAGCTTGGGAACAGGGGGTGACACCATATATTTT CASSLGTGGDTIYF
TRBJ2-1 TRBV4-1 TRBD2 14 once TGCGCCAGCAGCCAAGGGAGCGGGAGGTATGAGCAGTTCTTC CASSQGSGRYEQFF
TRBJ2-1 TRBV27 NA 12 NA TGTGCCAGCAGTATAGGGTATGGTGAGCAGTTCTTC CASSIGYGEQFF
TRBJ2-5 TRBV18 TRBD2 18 NA TGTGCCAGCTCACCACCTTTCAACGGGAGGGCGTACCAAGAGACCCAGTACTTC CASSPPFNGRAYQETQYF
TRBJ1-4 TRBV7-2 NA 15 NA TGTGCCAGCAGCCTCCTTGCAGGGGTGAATGAAAAACTGTTTTTT CASSLLAGVNEKLFF
TRBJ1-2 TRBV12-5 NA 15 NA TGTGCTAGTGGGGAAAGAGAGACGGGGCACTATGGCTACACCTTC CASGERETGHYGYTF
TRBJ1-2 TRBV7-8 NA 15 NA TGTGCCAGCAGCTTAGGGGAGGGAACCAACTATGGCTACACCTTC CASSLGEGTNYGYTF
TRBJ1-4 TRBV28 NA 14 NA TGTGCCAGCAATGATCGGTTTCTTAATGAAAAACTGTTTTTT CASNDRFLNEKLFF
TRBJ2-1 TRBV9 TRBD2 13 NA TGTGCCAGCTCGACTAGCGGTGGGAATGAGCAGTTCTTC CASSTSGGNEQFF
TRBJ1-2 TRBV29-1 NA 12 NA TGCAGCGTTGGAGACAGTAACTATGGCTACACCTTC CSVGDSNYGYTF
TRBJ1-2 TRBV5-4 TRBD1 14 NA TGTGCCAGCAGCTTGGATTGGACAGGGGCGGAGGGCACCTTC CASSLDWTGAEGTF
TRBJ2-7 TRBV9 TRBD1 16 few TGTGCCAGCAGCGTAGGAGGGGCAGGGGGTGTATACGAGCAGTACTTC CASSVGGAGGVYEQYF
TRBJ2-7 TRBV7-8 TRBD1 15 NA TGTGCCAGCAGCTTAACAGGACAGGGGGTCAACGAGCAGTACTTC CASSLTGQGVNEQYF
TRBJ2-7 TRBV28 TRBD2 14 NA TGTGCCAGCAGTTTTGCGGGACTAGCAAGGGAGCAGTACTTC CASSFAGLAREQYF
TRBJ2-7 TRBV2 NA 16 NA TGTGCCAGCAGTGAAGAACCCCGGGAGTTCTCCTACGAGCAGTACTTC CASSEEPREFSYEQYF
TRBJ1-2 TRBV7-9 NA 12 NA TGTGCCAGCAGCGGGGGAGACTATGGCTACACCTTC CASSGGDYGYTF
TRBJ2-3 TRBV4-3 NA 16 NA TGCGCCAGCAGCCAAGATCCGAGGGGGGCTCCAGATACGCAGTATTTT CASSQDPRGAPDTQYF
TRBJ1-4 TRBV27 NA 14 NA TGTGCCAGCAGTTTCAGGCGGTATAATGAAAAACTGTTTTTT CASSFRRYNEKLFF
TRBJ2-5 TRBV5-6 TRBD1 14 once TGTGCCAGCAGCTACGGGACAGGGGTAGAGACCCAGTACTTC CASSYGTGVETQYF
TRBJ2-5 TRBV27 TRBD2 15 NA TGTGCCAGCAGTTTACTAGCGGGAGGAGAGGAGACCCAGTACTTC CASSLLAGGEETQYF
TRBJ2-7 TRBV27 TRBD2 17 NA TGTGCCAGCAGCCATAGAACCGGGACTAGCGGGAGTTACGAGCAGTACTTC CASSHRTGTSGSYEQYF
TRBJ1-6 TRBV18 NA 15 NA TGTGCCAGCTCACCGCCGGAGGGAGGCAATTCACCCCTCCACTTT CASSPPEGGNSPLHF
TRBJ2-7 TRBV9 TRBD2 14 NA TGTGCCAGCAGCCCTTTAGCGGGGGCCTACGAGCAGTACTTC CASSPLAGAYEQYF
TRBJ1-3 TRBV14 NA 16 NA TGTGCCAGCAGCCGAACAGGGTACAACTCTGGAAACACCATATATTTT CASSRTGYNSGNTIYF
TRBJ1-5 TRBV5-1 NA 15 NA TGCGCCAGCAGCTTGGAGGGCAGGATCAATCAGCCCCAGCATTTT CASSLEGRINQPQHF
TRBJ2-7 TRBV11-2 NA 13 few TGTGCCAGCAGCTTAGGGGGGAACTACGAGCAGTACTTC CASSLGGNYEQYF
TRBJ1-3 TRBV7-9 NA 14 NA TGTGCCAGCAGCTCGCGGACATTTGGAAACACCATATATTTT CASSSRTFGNTIYF
TRBJ1-1 TRBV27 NA 14 once TGTGCCAGCAGTTTAGCGGGGGCGGGCACTGAAGCTTTCTTT CASSLAGAGTEAFF
TRBJ2-5 TRBV9 NA 15 NA TGTGCCAGCAGCGTAGGAGGAGTCCGGGAGGAGACCCAGTACTTC CASSVGGVREETQYF
TRBJ1-5 TRBV27 NA 14 NA TGTGCCAGCAGCTCGGGGCCCAGCAATCAGCCCCAGCATTTT CASSSGPSNQPQHF
TRBJ2-3 TRBV2 TRBD2 14 once TGTGCCATGCGACTAGCGGGAGTGTCAGATACGCAGTATTTT CAMRLAGVSDTQYF